Presented here are 10 T cell receptor beta chains from one specimen sequenced in a study of blood T cells in healthy people across ages. Sample-barcoded 5' priming and a J-beta primer mix drove a second PCR of roughly 6 to 12 cycles. From the 5' RACE reads, TCRdb called clonotypes with MiXCR, one entry per CDR3 protein. The table has roughly 1,000,000 distinct CDR3 sequences, 20% to 25% seen once. These records were also assigned to another study, of T cells of mothers and their children.

Specimen: blood. Source of these receptors: a girl between 2 and 10 years old in good health.

The chain carries TRBV4-2 and TRBJ2-1; possibly TRBD1 for D (6 bases). V was cut by 3 bases and J by 9 bases, with 18 bases left in between. The CDR3 is 15 residues long. Germline V gene sequence: CDR1 LGHNA, CDR2 YNFKEQ. The CDR3 nucleotides read TGTGCCAGCAGCCAGGAACCTACCCAGGGGTCTGAGCAGTTCTTC. Amino acid sequence: CASSQEPTQGSEQFF.

This clonotype was seen only a few times. The rearrangement links TRBV28 to TRBJ1-5; 7 nucleotides align to TRBD1. CDR1 and CDR2 from the germline V gene are MDHEN and SYDVKM. The J segment lost 5 bases and the V segment lost 7 bases, leaving 11 bases of the junction unmatched. The CDR3 contains 15 residues. CDR3 in amino acids: CASNIGTVNYQPQHF. CDR3 in DNA: TGTGCCAGCAACATTGGGACAGTTAACTATCAGCCCCAGCATTTT.

This clonotype was counted between two and nine times. Germline is not matched at one junction end, which may reflect a read error. The V and J genes are TRBV20-1 and TRBJ2-5; D may be TRBD2 (5 bases). This CDR3 is built from 12 residues. Germline V CDR1 and CDR2: DFQATT, SNEGSKA (reference sequence). For the CDR3, the DNA is TGCAGTACTAGAGGCCTGGCGGACGAGCGGTTCTTC. Protein sequence: CSTRGLADERFF.

V gene TRBV7-9 combines with J gene TRBJ2-1; no clear D gene. V dropped 0 bases and J dropped 10 bases, with 10 bases sitting between them. The germline CDR1 and CDR2 sequences are SEHNR and FQNEAQ (reference sequence). This CDR3 region has 13 residues. CDR3: CASSLAVPGEQFF. The CDR3 DNA is TGTGCCAGCAGCTTAGCAGTCCCCGGGGAGCAGTTCTTC.

This clonotype has a handful of counts. V and J are TRBV10-3 and TRBJ1-3; D gene ambiguous. The CDR3 loop spans 13 amino acids. The V and J ends lost 2 bases and 3 bases respectively, with 5 bases between them. Per germline, CDR1 ENHRY and CDR2 SYGVKD. The CDR3 sequence: CAISEVDGNTIYF. In DNA form, the CDR3 reads TGTGCCATCAGTGAGGTTGATGGAAACACCATATATTTT.

The gene calls are TRBV5-1 and TRBJ2-7; a weak D match, TRBD1 (6 bases). Deletions cut 3 bases from V and 5 bases from J, with 15 bases between. The CDR3 is made up of 14 amino acids. Germline CDR1 is SGHRS and CDR2 is YFSETQ. CDR3 sequence: CASSSMTGGHEQYF. For the CDR3, the DNA is TGCGCCAGCAGCTCGATGACAGGTGGGCACGAGCAGTACTTC.

CDR3 nucleotides: TGCAGCGTAATTCCAAACACTGAAGCTTTCTTT. Protein: CSVIPNTEAFF. The chain recombines TRBV29-1 with TRBJ1-1; no clear D. The length of the CDR3 is 11 residues. Deletions cut 6 bases from V and 2 bases from J, with 7 bases between. The germline gives CDR1 SQVTM, CDR2 ANQGSEA.

This clonotype was recorded a few times. This chain connects TRBV20-1 to TRBJ1-5; D is undetermined. This CDR3 is 13 amino acids long. Germline loops: CDR1 DFQATT, CDR2 SNEGSKA (reference sequence). Trimming cost V 2 bases and J 7 bases, with 12 bases left between them. CDR3 loop: CSARMGLGQPQHF. The CDR3 DNA follows: TGCAGTGCTAGAATGGGTCTAGGCCAGCCCCAGCATTTT.

V usage is TRBV11-1 and J usage is TRBJ2-4; D ambiguous. The CDR3 contains 12 residues. The V end was cut by 3 bases, the J end by 5 bases, with 5 bases between. Looked up from germline, CDR1 is SGHAT and CDR2 is FQDESV (reference sequence). In nucleotides, the CDR3 is TGTGCCAGCAGCTTCACGGAAAACATTCAGTACTTC. Translating it yields CASSFTENIQYF.

The chain employs TRBV9 and TRBJ2-5, with D possibly TRBD2 on 5 matching bases. CDR1 and CDR2 (germline): SGDLS, YYNGEE. V lost 0 bases and J lost 2, with 8 bases in between. The CDR3 loop spans 14 amino acids. DNA for the CDR3: TGTGCCAGCAGCGTAGATCCGGGACAAGAGACCCAGTACTTC. Amino acid sequence: CASSVDPGQETQYF.